A single sample gave rise to the 14 T cell receptor beta chains below, sequenced in a study of blood T cell repertoires in COVID-19. Clones were read by immunoSEQ multiplex PCR, and TCRdb kept only the in-frame ones, dropping some. The table has over 130,000 clones, roughly 85% seen once. The material sequenced was peripheral blood. These receptors were collected from a man aged 50 or older with acute or convalescent COVID-19.

As regards this clone: The same CDR3 can be traced to other DNA sequences in this sample. CDR3: CAISGLAEYNEQFF. The CDR3 DNA follows: TGTGCCATCAGTGGACTAGCGGAATACAATGAGCAGTTCTTC. The chain joins TRBV10-3 to TRBJ2-1; 9 bases line up with TRBD2. CDR3 length equals 14 residues. Per the germline V gene, CDR1 is ENHRY and CDR2 is SYGVKD. The trim removed 4 bases at V and 4 bases at J, leaving 2 bases unmatched.

This chain uses TRBV11-3 with TRBJ2-7; 11 bases match TRBD2. The CDR3 totals 15 residues. In germline, CDR1 is SGHNT, CDR2 YENEEA. Trimming cost V 5 bases and J 2 bases; bases outside gene matches: 5. Here the CDR3 DNA reads TGTGCCAGCAGCGCAGCGGGACTAGCGGCCTACGAGCAGTACTTC. This sequence encodes CASSAAGLAAYEQYF.

This clone has a handful of counts. This chain uses TRBV2 with TRBJ1-1; a possible D gene is TRBD1 (6 bases). The CDR3 contains 12 residues. V lost 6 bases and J 8 bases, leaving 13 bases between the germline ends. Per the germline V gene, CDR1 is SNHLY and CDR2 is FYNNEI. The CDR3 sequence is CASRDRGKEAFF. CDR3 DNA: TGTGCCAGCAGGGATAGGGGGAAAGAAGCTTTCTTT.

This rearrangement joins TRBV28 to TRBJ1-6; 7 bases line up with TRBD1. The CDR3 is made up of 14 amino acids. Germline CDR1 is MDHEN and CDR2 is SYDVKM. V dropped 5 bases and J dropped 5; count of bases not matched to a gene: 3. CDR3 DNA: TGTGCCAGCAGTCCACAGGGGCATAATTCACCCCTCCACTTT. Protein: CASSPQGHNSPLHF. Full variable domain (remainder filled in from reference TRBV28 and TRBJ1-6): DVKVTQSSRYLVKRTGEKVFLECVQDMDHENMFWYRQDPGLGLRLIYFSYDVKMKEKGDIPEGYSVSREKKERFSLILESASTNQTSMYLCASSPQGHNSPLHFGNGTRLTVT.

The chain couples TRBV2 to TRBJ1-5; 8 positions agree with TRBD1. The V gene's germline CDR1 is SNHLY and CDR2 FYNNEI. This CDR3 is 13 amino acids long. V lost 5 bases, J lost 7 bases, and 4 bases stayed unmatched. The DNA of the CDR3 is TGTGCCAGCAGTTCTGGACAGGGCCAGCCCCAGCATTTT. Its protein product is CASSSGQGQPQHF.

This clone was picked up one time. The chain employs TRBV6-7 and TRBJ1-6; the match to TRBD1 covers 7 bases. TRBV6-7 has ORF status, its function being uncertain. The CDR3 runs 13 residues. V lost 6 bases, J lost 9 bases, and 5 bases stayed unmatched. The CDR3 DNA is TGTGCCAGCAGAGACAGGGAGAGTTCACCCCTCCACTTT. This sequence encodes CASRDRESSPLHF.

The genes are TRBV7-9 and TRBJ1-4; D call uncertain. Germline CDR1 is SEHNR and CDR2 is FQNEAQ (reference sequence). This CDR3 region has 15 residues. Trimming took 3 bases from V and 3 from J, leaving 11 bases between them. The CDR3 spells CASSFSNSPNEKLFF. CDR3 nucleotides: TGTGCCAGCAGCTTTTCGAACAGCCCTAATGAAAAACTGTTTTTT.

The chain joins TRBV11-1 to TRBJ2-7; 8 bases line up with TRBD1. The CDR3 runs to 13 residues. Germline V lookup: CDR1 SGHAT, CDR2 FQDESV (reference sequence). V lost 5 bases to trimming and J lost 2 bases; unmatched junction nucleotides: 2. The CDR3 nucleotides read TGTGCCAGCAGCCCGGGACAGGCCTACGAGCAGTACTTC. Its protein is CASSPGQAYEQYF.

The rearrangement uses TRBV5-1 and TRBJ1-1, with D tentatively TRBD1 (5 bases). This CDR3 has 16 amino acids. Germline loops: CDR1 SGHRS, CDR2 YFSETQ. Trimming cost V 2 bases and J 2 bases, with 16 bases left between them. This chain's CDR3 is CASSFYQGEGNTEAFF. The CDR3 coding sequence is TGCGCCAGCAGCTTTTATCAGGGTGAAGGTAACACTGAAGCTTTCTTT.

This clone has a single count. The rearrangement joins TRBV5-4 to TRBJ1-6; tentative D call: TRBD1 (6 bases). This CDR3 contains 15 residues. Germline loops: CDR1 SGHNT, CDR2 YYREEE (reference sequence). Trimming cost V 4 bases and J 4 bases, with 12 bases left between them. The CDR3: CASSAETGYNSPLHF. Here the CDR3 DNA reads TGTGCCAGCAGCGCAGAGACAGGTTATAATTCACCCCTCCACTTT.

This rearrangement joins TRBV4-1 to TRBJ2-2; possible D gene TRBD2, 7 bases. The CDR3 runs 15 residues. Trimming left V 4 bases short and J 2 bases short, with 11 bases between. Germline values: CDR1 MGHRA, CDR2 YSYEKL. In nucleotides, the CDR3 is TGCGCCAGCAGCCGTCGGGGGGCCAACACCGGGGAGCTGTTTTTT. Amino acids: CASSRRGANTGELFF.

The V gene is TRBV5-1, the J gene TRBJ1-6; D perhaps matches TRBD1 (5 bases). Trimming took 5 bases from V and 7 from J, leaving 19 bases between them. CDR3 length: 16 amino acids. The germline V gene has CDR1 SGHRS and CDR2 YFSETQ. The CDR3 is CASRGGAVFWNSPLHF. DNA of the CDR3: TGCGCCAGCAGAGGAGGGGCCGTCTTTTGGAATTCACCCCTCCACTTT.

The chain recombines TRBV6-6 with TRBJ1-4, with 7 bases matching TRBD1. Per germline, CDR1 MNHNY and CDR2 SVGAGI (reference sequence). There are 16 residues in the CDR3. V shed 0 bases, J shed 5 bases, and the junction held 6 bases outside the gene matches. The CDR3 region has the DNA TGTGCCAGCAGTTACTCGGGACAGAGGGGCAATGAAAAACTGTTTTTT. Its translation is CASSYSGQRGNEKLFF.

The gene calls are TRBV28 and TRBJ1-3; perhaps TRBD1 as D (5 bases). Germline values: CDR1 MDHEN, CDR2 SYDVKM. The CDR3 runs to 16 residues. Trimming shortened V by 6 bases and J by 3 bases, and 18 bases separated the two germline ends. The CDR3, as DNA: TGTGCCAGCAGGCCCACCGGGAGGGGTTATGGAAACACCATATATTTT. Encoded protein: CASRPTGRGYGNTIYF.